Presented here are 25 T cell receptor beta chains from one specimen sequenced in a study of blood T cell repertoires in COVID-19 (dated by TCRdb to about 2020). The method was the immunoSEQ multiplex PCR assay. TCRdb's version of the immuneACCESS table is confined to in-frame rearrangements and falls short of the full clone set. An unresolved V gene accounts for under half of the shortfall where checked; the remainder is of unknown origin. The sample table shows 240,000 or so clones, and about nine tenths are seen once. Of the sample, under 6.5% falls within the top ten clones. What was sequenced was peripheral blood. These receptors came from a man between 60 and 75 years old with acute or convalescent COVID-19.

The chain recombines TRBV4-1 with TRBJ1-1, with 7 bases lining up with TRBD1. Per the germline V gene, CDR1 is MGHRA and CDR2 is YSYEKL. Trimming took 1 base from V and 10 from J; bases not matched to a gene: 12. This CDR3 spans 15 amino acids. The CDR3: CASSQVGARGGTAFF. CDR3 bases: TGCGCCAGCAGCCAAGTCGGGGCCCGAGGGGGCACAGCTTTCTTT.

The chain recombines TRBV6-5 with TRBJ2-7; 7 bases fit TRBD2. The CDR3 consists of 14 residues. The junction had 5 bases not matched to a gene; V was cut back by 2 bases and J by 4 bases. Per the germline V gene, CDR1 is MNHEY and CDR2 is SVGAGI. CDR3 sequence: CASSYERDSYEQYF. In nucleotides, the CDR3 is TGTGCCAGCAGTTACGAGCGGGACTCGTACGAGCAGTACTTC.

The rearrangement links TRBV11-3 to TRBJ2-1; D gene unclear. Germline V gene sequence: CDR1 SGHNT, CDR2 YENEEA. V gave up 0 bases and J gave up 8 bases, with 8 bases separating them. CDR3 length: 13 residues. CDR3 in DNA: TGTGCCAGCAGCTTAGATCGCCCGGATGAGCAGTTCTTC. Its protein is CASSLDRPDEQFF. Supplemented by reference TRBV11-3 and TRBJ2-1, the full variable domain reads EAGVVQSPRYKIIEKKQPVAFWCNPISGHNTLYWYLQNLGQGPELLIRYENEEAVDDSQLPKDRFSAERLKGVDSTLKIQPAELGDSAVYLCASSLDRPDEQFFGPGTRLTVL.

With regard to this clone: Other DNA sequences of this sample code for an identical CDR3. The chain is built from TRBV11-3 and TRBJ2-1, with D tentatively TRBD1 (6 bases). The V and J ends lost 1 base and 4 bases respectively, with 8 bases between them. This CDR3 region has 14 residues. Germline CDR1 reads SGHNT; CDR2 reads YENEEA. CDR3 sequence (DNA): TGTGCCAGCAGCTTAGGACAGGAATACAATGAGCAGTTCTTC. This encodes CASSLGQEYNEQFF.

The chain carries TRBV7-9 and TRBJ1-6; no clear D. V lost 1 base and J 10 bases, leaving 5 bases between the germline ends. CDR1 is SEHNR and CDR2 is FQNEAQ in the germline V gene (reference sequence). This CDR3 comprises 12 residues. The CDR3 sequence is CASSLERSPLHF. Written as DNA, the CDR3 is TGTGCCAGCAGCTTAGAGAGGTCACCCCTCCACTTT.

This chain uses TRBV27 with TRBJ1-2; 9 positions match TRBD1. The CDR3 is 19 residues long. In germline, CDR1 is MNHEY, CDR2 SMNVEV (reference sequence). Trimming took 0 bases from V and 0 from J; bases not matched to a gene: 11. This chain's CDR3 is CASSLSAGTGRISNYGYTF. In nucleotides, the CDR3 is TGTGCCAGCAGTTTATCTGCCGGGACAGGGAGGATCTCTAACTATGGCTACACCTTC.

CDR3 in amino acids: CASRVQRANTGELFF. In DNA form, the CDR3 reads TGTGCCAGCAGGGTCCAGCGGGCGAACACCGGGGAGCTGTTTTTT. The chain uses TRBV6-5 and TRBJ2-2; possibly TRBD2 for D (6 bases). The CDR3 extends over 15 amino acids. The ends were cut back, 6 bases at V and 0 bases at J, with 11 bases in the middle. Germline CDR1 reads MNHEY; CDR2 reads SVGAGI.

The V call is TRBV28, the J call TRBJ2-1; 12 nucleotides match TRBD2. The V segment lost 6 bases and the J segment 8 bases; nucleotides outside the gene matches: 17. Looked up from germline, CDR1 is MDHEN and CDR2 is SYDVKM. The CDR3 has 18 residues. The chain's CDR3 is CASSQLSRLAGGEYEQFF. The CDR3 DNA reads TGTGCCAGCAGCCAGCTTAGCCGTCTAGCGGGAGGGGAGTATGAGCAGTTCTTC.

The chain couples TRBV7-9 to TRBJ2-3, with 7 nucleotides matching TRBD2. The CDR3 is 16 amino acids. V lost 1 base and J lost 0; bases outside the gene matches: 4. The V gene's germline CDR1 is SEHNR and CDR2 FQNEAQ (reference sequence). The CDR3 coding sequence is TGTGCCAGCAGCTTAGGGGACTACCCGAGCACAGATACGCAGTATTTT. Encoded protein: CASSLGDYPSTDTQYF.

This chain links TRBV28 with TRBJ1-2; the D is unclear. With 3 bases removed from V and 4 bases from J, the gap between germline ends came to 9 bases. This CDR3 has 13 amino acids. The germline V gene encodes CDR1 MDHEN and CDR2 SYDVKM. The chain's CDR3 is CASSFGEVYGYTF. The DNA of the CDR3 is TGTGCCAGCAGTTTTGGGGAGGTCTATGGCTACACCTTC.

The chain has TRBV29-1 and TRBJ1-6; 9 bases line up with TRBD1. Germline assignment: CDR1 SQVTM and CDR2 ANQGSEA. V dropped 5 bases and J dropped 5; count of bases not matched to a gene: 1. CDR3 length: 13 residues. Written as DNA, the CDR3 is TGCAGCGTTCGACAGGGGGATAATTCACCCCTCCACTTT. Translation: CSVRQGDNSPLHF.

The V gene is TRBV6-4, the J gene TRBJ2-1; 11 positions match TRBD2. CDR3 length: 16 amino acids. The ends lost 7 bases at V and 5 bases at J; junction bases unmatched: 10. Per germline, CDR1 MRHNA and CDR2 SNTAGT. For the CDR3, the DNA is TGTGCCAGCACGTATTCCGGGACTAGCGGAAACAATGAGCAGTTCTTC. The encoded protein is CASTYSGTSGNNEQFF.

The gene calls are TRBV7-2 and TRBJ1-5; the D is unclear. Trimming removed 4 bases at V and 6 bases at J, with 10 bases between. The CDR3 runs to 13 residues. The germline V gene has CDR1 SGHTA and CDR2 FQGNSA. The CDR3 protein is CASSSRGGQPQHF. CDR3 DNA: TGTGCCAGCAGCTCTCGGGGAGGTCAGCCCCAGCATTTT.

The chain recombines TRBV19 with TRBJ1-3, with 7 bases aligning to TRBD1. This CDR3 contains 14 residues. J gave up 0 bases and V 8 bases, and 4 bases lay outside the gene matches. CDR1 and CDR2 (germline): LNHDA, SQIVND (reference sequence). CDR3 DNA: TGTGCCAGTGGACAGGCCAGCTCTGGAAACACCATATATTTT. Encoded protein: CASGQASSGNTIYF.

The J gene is TRBJ2-7, the V gene TRBV28; no reliable D call. The CDR3 is 13 residues long. V was trimmed by 7 bases and J by 4 bases, leaving 14 bases between them. Germline V gene sequence: CDR1 MDHEN, CDR2 SYDVKM. CDR3 in amino acids: CASNSWAGYEQYF. CDR3 bases: TGTGCCAGCAACTCTTGGGCCGGATACGAGCAGTACTTC.

The chain is built from TRBV6-5 and TRBJ2-7; TRBD1 agrees at 7 bases. Trimming at V came to 4 bases and at J to 0 bases, leaving 3 bases not matched to a gene. CDR1 MNHEY and CDR2 SVGAGI come from the germline V gene. The CDR3 is 14 residues long. CDR3 in amino acids: CASSSTGPSYEQYF. CDR3 DNA: TGTGCCAGCAGTTCGACAGGGCCCTCCTACGAGCAGTACTTC.

The chain links TRBV6-4 to TRBJ2-6; no clear D. The germline V gene has CDR1 MRHNA and CDR2 SNTAGT. The CDR3 is 16 amino acids. Trimming cost V 3 bases and J 1 base, with 10 bases left between them. In DNA, the CDR3 is TGTGCCAGCAGTGAAGCGCGCGGTTCTGGGGCCAACGTCCTGACTTTC. Encoded protein: CASSEARGSGANVLTF.

The genes are TRBV12-5 and TRBJ1-2; TRBD1 matches 10 bases. CDR1 is LGHNT and CDR2 is FRNRAP in the germline V gene. After removal of 5 bases from V and 6 bases from J, the junction contained 9 bases not matched to a gene. The CDR3 totals 15 residues. The CDR3 loop is CASGPRLTGGDGYTF. The CDR3 coding sequence is TGTGCTAGTGGTCCACGGTTGACAGGGGGCGATGGCTACACCTTC.

This clone was recorded once. The chain combines TRBV10-3 with TRBJ1-5, with D perhaps TRBD1 (6 bases). The V end lost 4 bases, the J end lost 6 bases, and 13 bases lay between the germline ends. Germline CDR1 and CDR2: ENHRY and SYGVKD. The CDR3 has 14 residues. CDR3 protein: CAISAGGEVQPQHF. Here the CDR3 DNA reads TGTGCCATCAGTGCGGGGGGCGAAGTTCAGCCCCAGCATTTT.

This chain joins TRBV5-4 and TRBJ2-6; 10 bases match TRBD2. With 6 bases clipped from V and 1 base from J, the junction kept 16 bases outside the gene matches. Germline V gene data show CDR1 as SGHNT and CDR2 as YYREEE (reference sequence). The CDR3 has 20 residues. Here the CDR3 reads CASTPRGLAGVGSGANVLTF. The CDR3 coding sequence is TGTGCCAGCACTCCCCGGGGGCTAGCGGGAGTGGGTTCTGGGGCCAACGTCCTGACTTTC.

J is TRBJ1-2 and V is TRBV4-1, with D maybe TRBD1 (5 bases). CDR1 MGHRA and CDR2 YSYEKL come from the germline V gene. The CDR3 is 17 amino acids. Trimming cost V 0 bases and J 0 bases, with 14 bases left between them. DNA of the CDR3: TGCGCCAGCAGCCAAGATGAAGGCAGGGTACCTAACTATGGCTACACCTTC. Residues: CASSQDEGRVPNYGYTF.

The rearrangement links TRBV3-1 (or the pseudogene TRBV3-2) to TRBJ1-4, with 8 positions matching TRBD1. V shed 4 bases, J shed 5 bases, and the junction held 6 bases outside the gene matches. Germline V gene data show CDR1 as LGHDT and CDR2 as YNNKEL (reference sequence). The CDR3 has 15 residues. The CDR3 loop reads CASSLRTGRNEKLFF. CDR3 coding DNA: TGTGCCAGCAGCCTAAGGACAGGGCGGAATGAAAAACTGTTTTTT.

This clone was picked up one time. The rearrangement links TRBV6-5 to TRBJ1-2, with D uncertain. The CDR3 extends over 12 amino acids. The V end lost 8 bases, the J end lost 8 bases, and 15 bases lay between the germline ends. Germline CDR1 MNHEY, CDR2 SVGAGI. The DNA of the CDR3 is TGTGCCAGCCAAGGACTCGGCCGGGGCTACACCTTC. Its protein is CASQGLGRGYTF.

The chain has TRBV13 and TRBJ1-2; no reliable D call. CDR1 is PRHDT and CDR2 is FYEKMQ in the germline V gene (reference sequence). This CDR3 is built from 15 residues. With 4 bases removed from V and 3 bases from J, the gap between germline ends came to 15 bases. DNA for the CDR3: TGTGCCAGCAGCTCCCCGGGGAGGGTAGACTATGGCTACACCTTC. Encoded protein: CASSSPGRVDYGYTF.

This clone was observed a single time. The chain has TRBV29-1 and TRBJ2-3; perhaps TRBD1 as D (5 bases). CDR1 and CDR2 (germline): SQVTM, ANQGSEA. V shed 4 bases and J shed 10 bases, with 12 bases lying between them. CDR3 length equals 11 residues. The CDR3: CSVALKGAQYF. Here the CDR3 DNA reads TGCAGCGTTGCCCTAAAAGGGGCGCAGTATTTT.